A single T cell receptor (beta chain) is shown here with its context. Antigen specificity is unknown. These data come from a study of blood T cells in healthy people across ages. Study-wide results and caveats: Percentage of naive T cells showed a strong correlation with TCR beta diversity.

A second about 7 to 11 cycle PCR used barcoded and J-beta primers. TCRdb reanalysed the 5' RACE reads using MiXCR and keeps one entry per CDR3 protein. This sample has roughly 1,100,000 distinct CDR3 sequences, with approximately 25% found just once. V lost 6 bases to trimming and J lost 1 base, with 7 bases between them. The CDR3 covers 13 residues. The germline V gene has CDR1 MGHDK and CDR2 SYGVNS. These data were also filed under a second study, of T cells of mothers and their children. This second study notes: Samples were obtained from a few healthy Caucasian mothers and their six children.

Sequencing input: blood. This receptor was taken from a girl aged 2 to 9 in good health. The chain links TRBV25-1 to TRBJ1-3; maybe TRBD1 (5 bases). The CDR3 loop is CASSRASGNTIYF. In nucleotides, the CDR3 is TGTGCCAGCAGCAGGGCTTCTGGAAACACCATATATTTT.